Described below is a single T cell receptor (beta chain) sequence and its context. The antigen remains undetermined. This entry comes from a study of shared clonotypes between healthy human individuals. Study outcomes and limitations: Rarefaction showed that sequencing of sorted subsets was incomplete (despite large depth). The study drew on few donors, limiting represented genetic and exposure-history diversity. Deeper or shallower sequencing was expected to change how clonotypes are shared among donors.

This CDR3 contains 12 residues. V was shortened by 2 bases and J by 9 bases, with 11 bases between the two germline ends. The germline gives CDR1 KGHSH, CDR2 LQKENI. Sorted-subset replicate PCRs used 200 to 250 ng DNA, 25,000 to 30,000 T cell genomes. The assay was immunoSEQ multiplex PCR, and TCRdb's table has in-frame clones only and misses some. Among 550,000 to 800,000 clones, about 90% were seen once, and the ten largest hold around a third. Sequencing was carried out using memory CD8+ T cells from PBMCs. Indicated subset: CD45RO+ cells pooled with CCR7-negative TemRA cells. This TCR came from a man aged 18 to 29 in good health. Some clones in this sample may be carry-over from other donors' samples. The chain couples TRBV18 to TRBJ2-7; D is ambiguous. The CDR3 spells CASSPEPSGQYF. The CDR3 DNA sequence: TGTGCCAGCTCACCAGAGCCATCGGGGCAGTACTTC.